This T cell receptor (beta chain) was recorded in a study of blood T cell repertoires in COVID-19. Overall study context: The United States, Italy and Spain supplied acute and convalescent COVID-19 samples. From T cells, B-cell-depleted T cells, or PBMCs came the material, which was cDNA or gDNA.

The CDR3 totals 12 residues. The germline V gene has CDR1 SNHLY and CDR2 FYNNEI. V lost 3 bases and J 0 bases, leaving 3 bases between the germline ends. Authors' data handling: Reference gene primer amplification yielded estimated nucleated cell counts. The table came from immunoSEQ multiplex PCR; TCRdb's copy has only in-frame clones and leaves some out. V and J calls and clone size are copied from that table; D and trimming were computed from the DNA. The profile shows 55,000 or so clones, around three quarters of them singletons. This clonotype was obtained from a man between 60 and 75 years old with acute or convalescent COVID-19. The V and J genes are TRBV2 and TRBJ2-7; D is unresolved. The sequenced sample consisted of peripheral blood. The CDR3 sequence: CASSESSYEQYF. The DNA for the CDR3 is TGTGCCAGCAGTGAGAGCTCCTACGAGCAGTACTTC.